Here is one T cell receptor beta chain with its context. Its specificity is unknown. Measured with immunoSEQ multiplex PCR; TCRdb has only the in-frame clones, and not every one. The table shows 25,000 to 30,000 clones, with about 80% occurring only once. This sample was taken from a study of cytotoxic CD8 clonotypes in ibrutinib-treated CLL. Study in general: Following treatment for a median about 12 months, range 6 to 36, response samples were then taken. Study-wide results and caveats: Progressing patients had sampling times that differed from those of sustained-remission patients. Clonality correlated strongly with circulating CD8+ T cells and exceeded age-matched healthy donors at baseline.

The CDR3 runs to 15 residues. The germline CDR1 and CDR2 sequences are SGHVS and FNYEAQ. V gave up 1 base and J gave up 5 bases; unmatched junction bases: 3. This TCR was sampled from a human donor with chronic lymphocytic leukemia. The sample here was PBMCs, taken after 36 months of ibrutinib treatment. V is TRBV7-6 and J is TRBJ2-5; 11 nucleotides match TRBD2. Written as DNA, the CDR3 is TGTGCCAGCAGCTTAGTGGCTAGCGGGGGGGAGACCCAGTACTTC. Translation gives CASSLVASGGETQYF.